This is a list of T cell receptor beta chains from one sample in a study of blood T cell repertoires in COVID-19. Sequencing was performed with immunoSEQ multiplex PCR; in TCRdb, only in-frame clones are kept and a portion is missing. The top ten clones hold 2.5% to 3.5% of a sample with about 270,000 clones, approximately 77% of them seen once. The sequenced sample was peripheral blood. Receptor source: a young woman with acute or convalescent COVID-19. CDR3s include the opening cysteine and the closing phenylalanine or tryptophan. A D gene is named only where the DNA matches it firmly. The listing skips clone size in some rows; elsewhere it reads once, few, many or a size class.

>TRBD2|.|TRBJ2-1|TRBV7-9
TGTGCCAGCAGGGTACTAGCGGGCTCCTACAATGAGCAGTTCTTC
CASRVLAGSYNEQFF
>TRBD2|.|TRBJ2-1|TRBV15
TGTGCCACCAGCGGACACCGCGGGGGGAGCTCCTACAATGAGCAGTTCTTC
CATSGHRGGSSYNEQFF
>TRBD1|.|TRBJ2-1|TRBV7-2
TGTGCCAGCAGCCCCCGCCCGGGACAGGGGGGGAATGAGCAGTTCTTC
CASSPRPGQGGNEQFF
>.|few|TRBJ2-1|TRBV7-9
TGTGCCAGCAGCCAGGAACCGGGACTGAACAATGAGCAGTTCTTC
CASSQEPGLNNEQFF
>TRBD1|.|TRBJ2-7|TRBV3-1/TRBV3-2
TGTGCCAGCAGCCAAACGGACAGGGAAGATTACGAGCAGTACTTC
CASSQTDREDYEQYF
>TRBD1|few|TRBJ1-5|TRBV18
TGTGCCAGCTCACCCCGGACAGGGTACGGGCAGCCCCAGCATTTT
CASSPRTGYGQPQHF
>TRBD2|.|TRBJ2-1|TRBV10-2
TGCGCCGCCTCGGGACTAGCGGCTTCTAATGAGCAGTTCTTC
CAASGLAASNEQFF
>TRBD1|.|TRBJ1-2|TRBV25-1
TGTGCCAGCAGTGAATTTGGGACAGGGGTGGATGGCTACACCTTC
CASSEFGTGVDGYTF
>TRBD2|.|TRBJ2-7|TRBV6-5
TGTGCCTCGAGGGCGGGAGGGGGGGACGAGCAGTACTTC
CASRAGGGDEQYF
>TRBD1|few|TRBJ2-7|TRBV27
TGTGCCAGCAGTTCCTTTCCGACAGGGAGCTCCTACGAGCAGTACTTC
CASSSFPTGSSYEQYF
>.|.|TRBJ1-1|TRBV6-2/TRBV6-3
TGTGCCAGCAGTTTGCACTCCGTGGGGCGGAACACTGAAGCTTTCTTT
CASSLHSVGRNTEAFF
>.|.|TRBJ1-6|TRBV6-5
TGTGCCAGCAGTTACTCCAGGGGCATCTATAATTCACCCCTCCACTTT
CASSYSRGIYNSPLHF
>.|.|TRBJ2-1|TRBV7-3
TGTGCCAGCAGCTTGGGAGGTGGTGAGCAGTTCTTC
CASSLGGGEQFF
>.|once|TRBJ1-1|TRBV30
TGTGCCTGGAGTCACGGGGTCTCGGGTGAAGCTTTCTTT
CAWSHGVSGEAFF
>TRBD2|.|TRBJ2-7|TRBV28
TGTGCCAGCAGCGAGGGACTAGCGATCGTTTACGAGCAGTACTTC
CASSEGLAIVYEQYF
>.|.|TRBJ1-2|TRBV4-1
TGCGCCAGCAGCCAAGAATTTCTCAGGAGGCAGGACTATGGCTACACCTTC
CASSQEFLRRQDYGYTF
>TRBD2|.|TRBJ2-7|TRBV7-2
TGTGCCAGCAGCTTAGCTAGCGGGTTGATCGAGCAGTACTTC
CASSLASGLIEQYF
>TRBD2|.|TRBJ2-5|TRBV7-2
TGTGCCAGCAGCTCCTGGACTAGCGGGAGGGGAGTTGAGACCCAGTACTTC
CASSSWTSGRGVETQYF
>TRBD1|.|TRBJ2-7|TRBV9
TGTGCCAGCAGCGTAGCCACAGGGGCCACCTACGAGCAGTACTTC
CASSVATGATYEQYF
>TRBD2|few|TRBJ2-7|TRBV7-2
TGTGCCAGCAGCTTAAGCGGGGGACTAACCTACGAGCAGTACTTC
CASSLSGGLTYEQYF
>TRBD2|once|TRBJ2-3|TRBV19
TGTGCCAGTAGTATAGTGTCTAGCGGGGGCACAGATACGCAGTATTTT
CASSIVSSGGTDTQYF
>.|.|TRBJ1-3|TRBV7-6
TGTGCCAGCAGCACCCAAGTCCAGGGGACGTCTGGAAACACCATATATTTT
CASSTQVQGTSGNTIYF
>TRBD2|once|TRBJ2-1|TRBV11-3
TGTGCCAGCAGCCCGACCCGTAGGGACTACCAGTTCTTC
CASSPTRRDYQFF
>TRBD1|once|TRBJ1-2|TRBV19
TGTGCCAGTACTCAGAGAGGGACAGGGGGCGCGGTGGGCTATGGCTACACCTTC
CASTQRGTGGAVGYGYTF
>TRBD2|.|TRBJ2-7|TRBV18
TGTGCCAGCTCACCCTTAGCGGGAGGCGAGCAGTACTTC
CASSPLAGGEQYF
>.|.|TRBJ2-5|TRBV5-1
TGCGCCAGCAGAGACGCTGCGGGACCCGTGGAGACCCAGTACTTC
CASRDAAGPVETQYF
>.|.|TRBJ1-5|TRBV12-3/TRBV12-4
TGTGCCAGCAGTGCAATAGGGGATCAGCCCCAGCATTTT
CASSAIGDQPQHF
>.|.|TRBJ1-4|TRBV5-4
TGTGCCAGCAGCTTGGCGGGGACAACTAATGAAAAACTGTTTTTT
CASSLAGTTNEKLFF
>TRBD2|few|TRBJ2-1|TRBV5-6
TGTGCCAGCAGCGTGACTAGCGGGAGGGTGTACAATGAGCAGTTCTTC
CASSVTSGRVYNEQFF
>.|few|TRBJ2-2|TRBV27
TGTGCCAGCAGTTTATATGGTCCAGGGGTCACCGGGGAGCTGTTTTTT
CASSLYGPGVTGELFF
>.|.|TRBJ1-1|TRBV6-4
TGTGCCAGCAGTGACGGGCTCCCCAACACTGAAGCTTTCTTT
CASSDGLPNTEAFF
>.|.|TRBJ2-7|TRBV3-1/TRBV3-2
TGTGCCAGCAGCCAAGAGCGCTACACTAGGAGGTCTTCCTACGAGCAGTACTTC
CASSQERYTRRSSYEQYF
>TRBD1|.|TRBJ2-7|TRBV27
TGTGCCAGCAGATCGGGCGGGACAGGGTCCTACGAGCAGTACTTC
CASRSGGTGSYEQYF
>.|.|TRBJ1-2|TRBV2
TGTGCCAGCAGTGAAGTCGCGTATGGCTACACCTTC
CASSEVAYGYTF
>.|.|TRBJ2-6|TRBV11-2
TGTGCCAGCAGCTTAATTCTCGGGGTTGGGGCCAACGTCCTGACTTTC
CASSLILGVGANVLTF
>.|once|TRBJ2-1|TRBV6-2/TRBV6-3
TGTGCCAGCAGTTACCTACCGGGACTCCGGTACAATGAGCAGTTCTTC
CASSYLPGLRYNEQFF
>TRBD1|.|TRBJ2-3|TRBV27
TGTGCCAGCAGACACCGGGACAGGGTTACAGATACGCAGTATTTT
CASRHRDRVTDTQYF
>.|few|TRBJ2-5|TRBV5-1
TGCGCCAGCAGCTTGGTCCCTAGCGCACAGACCCAGTACTTC
CASSLVPSAQTQYF
>TRBD2|.|TRBJ2-1|TRBV7-9
TGTGCCAGCAGCCCAACTAGCGGGAGACCCCTTGAGCAGTTCTTC
CASSPTSGRPLEQFF
>TRBD2|.|TRBJ2-2|TRBV9
TGTGCCAGCAGCCGTAGCGGGAGTCGCACCGGGGAGCTGTTTTTT
CASSRSGSRTGELFF
>.|.|TRBJ1-1|TRBV6-5
TGTGCCAGCATTCGCCAGGGAAACACTGAAGCTTTCTTT
CASIRQGNTEAFF
>TRBD1|few|TRBJ2-5|TRBV10-3
TGTGCCATCAGTGCGGCGGGACAGGGGCGAGAGACCCAGTACTTC
CAISAAGQGRETQYF
>.|.|TRBJ2-5|TRBV19
TGTGCCAGTAGTGCCTCCCTAGGGACTCCACAAGAGACCCAGTACTTC
CASSASLGTPQETQYF
>.|.|TRBJ1-6|TRBV7-2
TGTGCCAGCAGCTACTGGACAGATAATTCACCCCTCCACTTT
CASSYWTDNSPLHF
>TRBD2|.|TRBJ2-1|TRBV24-1
TGTGCCACCAGTGATGGCGGGAGTTCTTCGGAGGATGAGCAGTTCTTC
CATSDGGSSSEDEQFF
>.|.|TRBJ1-1|TRBV4-3
TGCGCCAGCAGCCCCCGGGCTGGACAGAACACTGAAGCTTTCTTT
CASSPRAGQNTEAFF
>TRBD2|.|TRBJ2-7|TRBV10-3
TGTGCCATCAGTGCATCTAGCGGGAGAGCAGGCGAGCAGTACTTC
CAISASSGRAGEQYF
>.|.|TRBJ1-2|TRBV5-1
TGCGCCAGCAGCTTGGGCCGGTATGGCTACACCTTC
CASSLGRYGYTF
>TRBD2|.|TRBJ2-1|TRBV27
TGTGCCAGCAGTTTAACTAGCGGGAGTGGAAATGAGCAGTTCTTC
CASSLTSGSGNEQFF